The TCR beta chain described here comes from a study of early T cells in non-severe SARS-CoV-2 infection. Broader study findings: Lookups in VDJdb leaned toward anti-spike CD8 responses and missed private and CD4 specificities.

The CDR3 has 15 residues. Germline V lookup: CDR1 MDHEN, CDR2 SYDVKM. The germline V and J ends were trimmed by 3 bases and 3 bases, with 15 bases remaining between them. Attachment of unique molecular identifiers to individual cDNA molecules was performed. TCRdb ran MiXCR on the 5' RACE reads and lists one entry per CDR3 protein. Among approximately 120,000 distinct CDR3 sequences listed, 15% were seen once. This clonotype was counted only a few times. As yet, its antigen is unknown. This chain links TRBV28 with TRBJ2-7; D uncertain. The origin of this receptor is an adult who was a healthcare worker with PCR-confirmed SARS-CoV-2 infection or an uninfected control (not recorded which). Sequencing input: whole blood. CDR3 sequence reads: CASSLGPPQNYEQYF. The CDR3 DNA is TGTGCCAGCAGTTTGGGCCCGCCCCAAAACTACGAGCAGTACTTC.